What follows is one T cell receptor beta chain and its context. Its antigen is as yet unknown. This sample was taken from a study of T cell repertoires in cytomegalovirus infection. Study as a whole: Both CMV infection and a matching HLA type were indicated by public TCR beta signatures. Broader study findings: CMV-specific TCR beta clonotypes restricted by HLA-C dominated the ex vivo response. There were carriers of CMV plus the relevant HLA, and cumulative public TCR beta family frequency identified them.

TCRdb itself ran the reads through MiXCR, one entry per CDR3 protein. Among over 450,000 distinct CDR3 sequences, about 10% were seen once, and the ten largest hold more than 8.5%. V gave up 6 bases and J gave up 4 bases, with 12 bases separating them. The CDR3 runs to 13 residues. Germline V CDR1 and CDR2: LGHDT, YNNKEL (reference sequence). What was sequenced was PBMCs. This TCR derives from a human donor in good health (CMV status not recorded). Some clones in this sample may be carry-over from other donors' samples. The chain carries TRBV3-1 and TRBJ2-5; tentative D call: TRBD2 (6 bases). CDR3 loop: CASSPAGPETQYF. The CDR3 DNA follows: TGTGCCAGCAGTCCAGCGGGTCCAGAGACCCAGTACTTC.